This T cell receptor beta chain appears in the sequencing data of a study of siplizumab effects on memory and regulatory T cells (dated by TCRdb to about 2019). Some background on the complete study: Across about eight responder-stimulator pairs, mixed lymphocyte reactions were run as pairs, about 1 with siplizumab at roughly 1 ug/mL and about 1 without drug. The study examined how the anti-CD2 antibody siplizumab affects alloreactive T-cell subsets in allogeneic mixed lymphocyte reactions built from human PBMCs. Findings and caveats that apply to the study as a whole: Of the alloreactive CD4+ clones that could be mapped, the Treg-derived share averaged roughly 69% with siplizumab compared with 25% to 30% in control reactions. Because sequences below about 10^-5 frequency were poorly captured, only a minor fraction of alloreactive clones could be mapped to unstimulated subsets. Siplizumab significantly lowered the cumulative frequency of alloreactive sequences that could be traced to unstimulated CD4+ memory T cells. Compared with memory T cells, unstimulated naive T cells appeared more diverse, and naive cells seemed to make a substantial contribution to the alloresponse. Roughly 80-97% of proliferating CD4+ or CD8+ clones could not be assigned a naive or memory phenotype. Whether proliferating Tregs from siplizumab cultures were suppressive was not functionally confirmed.

At the junction V is shortened by 7 bases and J by 6 bases; bases outside the gene matches: 11. The germline V gene (reference sequence) provides CDR1 LNHDA and CDR2 SQIVND. The CDR3 measures 15 amino acids from cysteine to phenylalanine. Only CDR3 DNA is held: 45 bases, read in frame from base 1. The receptor library was made with the immunoSEQ multiplex PCR assay. Some 1.1 x 10^5 TCR templates per sample were assayed on the deep sequencing platform. Genomic DNA extracted from sorted T cells was used for TCRbeta CDR3 sequencing. The source study handled its data this way. Clonal analysis of TCRbeta CDR3 data was done in the R programming language. Comparing unstimulated samples against CFSE-low samples taken after the reaction was how alloreactive CD4+ and CD8+ clones were defined. By matching sequences to the repertoires of sorted unstimulated Treg and non-Treg cells, each alloreactive CD4+ clone was assigned a regulatory or non-regulatory origin. In TCRdb, the immuneACCESS table is reduced to in-frame sequences with V and J assigned. These tables do not hold every clone; where another copy was compared, an unresolved V gene accounts for under half, and the others remain unexplained. D and trimming were read from the DNA, whereas the V and J calls and clone size are those reported in that table. The sample profile shows roughly 5,300 clones; about 50% of them were found once. About 83% of the sample is taken by the ten largest.

Mixed lymphocyte reaction cells were cocultured at 37°C for five to seven days. Responder PBMCs were labelled with CFSE, stimulator PBMCs were labelled with Violet Dye, and the two were mixed at a 1:1 ratio. Sorted unstimulated T cells, along with proliferating T cells recovered from mixed lymphocyte reactions, underwent TCRbeta CDR3 sequencing. Fresh whole blood from ten HLA-typed healthy donors served as the source for isolating PBMCs. After the mixed lymphocyte reaction, proliferating CFSE-low responder T cells were FACS-sorted for TCR sequencing. About this clone itself: Its antigen target is currently unknown. Base qualities are not at hand, and no much larger clone is one base apart.

This receptor chain uses TRBV19 and TRBJ2-7; TRBD1 lines up with 11 middle nucleotides. This TCR was recovered from a human donor in good health; the cells came from an allogeneic mixed lymphocyte reaction. Some clones in this sample may be carry-over from other donors' samples. The sequenced sample was CFSE-low (dividing) CD8+ T cells sorted from an allogeneic mixed lymphocyte reaction. This receptor has the CDR3 CASTPGQGALSEQYF. The DNA is as follows: TGTGCCAGTACCCCCGGACAGGGGGCGTTATCCGAGCAGTACTTC.